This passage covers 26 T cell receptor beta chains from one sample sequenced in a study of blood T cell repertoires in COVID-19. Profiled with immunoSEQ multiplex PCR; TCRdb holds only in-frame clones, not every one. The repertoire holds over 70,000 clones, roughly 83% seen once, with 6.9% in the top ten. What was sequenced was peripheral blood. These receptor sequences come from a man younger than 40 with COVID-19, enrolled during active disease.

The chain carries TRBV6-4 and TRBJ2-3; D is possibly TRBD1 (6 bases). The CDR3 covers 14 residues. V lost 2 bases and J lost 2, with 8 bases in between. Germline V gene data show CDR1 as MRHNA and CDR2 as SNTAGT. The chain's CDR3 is CASSDGGPTDTQYF. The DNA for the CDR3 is TGTGCCAGCAGTGACGGGGGCCCCACAGATACGCAGTATTTT.

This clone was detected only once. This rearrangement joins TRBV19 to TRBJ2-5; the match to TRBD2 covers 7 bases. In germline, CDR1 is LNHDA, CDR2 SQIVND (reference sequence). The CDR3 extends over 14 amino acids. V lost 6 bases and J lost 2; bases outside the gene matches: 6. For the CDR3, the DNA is TGTGCCAGTAGCCTGGGACTACTACAAGAGACCCAGTACTTC. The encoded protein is CASSLGLLQETQYF.

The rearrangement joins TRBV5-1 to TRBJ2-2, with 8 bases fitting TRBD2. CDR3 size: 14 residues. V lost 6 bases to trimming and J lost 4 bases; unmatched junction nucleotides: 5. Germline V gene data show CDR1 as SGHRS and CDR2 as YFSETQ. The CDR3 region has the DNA TGCGCCAGCAAGAGGGCGGGGGGCACCGGGGAGCTGTTTTTT. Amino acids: CASKRAGGTGELFF.

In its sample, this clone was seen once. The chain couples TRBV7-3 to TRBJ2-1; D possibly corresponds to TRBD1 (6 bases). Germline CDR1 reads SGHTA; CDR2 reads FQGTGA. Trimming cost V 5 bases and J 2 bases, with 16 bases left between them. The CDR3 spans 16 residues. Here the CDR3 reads CASSPQQGLTYNEQFF. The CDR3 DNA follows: TGTGCCAGCAGCCCCCAACAGGGCCTAACCTACAATGAGCAGTTCTTC.

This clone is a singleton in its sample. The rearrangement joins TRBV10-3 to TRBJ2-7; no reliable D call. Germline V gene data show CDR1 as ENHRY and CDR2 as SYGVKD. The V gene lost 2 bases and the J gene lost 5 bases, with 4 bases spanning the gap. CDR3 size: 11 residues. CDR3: CAISEINEQYF. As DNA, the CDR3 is TGTGCCATCAGTGAGATCAACGAGCAGTACTTC.

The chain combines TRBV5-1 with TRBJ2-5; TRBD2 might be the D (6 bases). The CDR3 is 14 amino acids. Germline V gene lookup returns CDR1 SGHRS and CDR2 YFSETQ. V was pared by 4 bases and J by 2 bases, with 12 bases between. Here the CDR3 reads CASSTGLPQETQYF. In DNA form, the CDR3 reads TGCGCCAGCAGCACGGGACTCCCACAAGAGACCCAGTACTTC.

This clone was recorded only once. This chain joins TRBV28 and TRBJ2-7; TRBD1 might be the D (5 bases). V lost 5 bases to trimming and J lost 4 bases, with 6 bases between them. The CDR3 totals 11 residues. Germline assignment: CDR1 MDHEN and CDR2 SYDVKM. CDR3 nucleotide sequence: TGTGCCAGCAGTCCAGGGTACGAGCAGTACTTC. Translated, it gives CASSPGYEQYF. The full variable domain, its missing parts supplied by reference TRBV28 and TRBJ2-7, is DVKVTQSSRYLVKRTGEKVFLECVQDMDHENMFWYRQDPGLGLRLIYFSYDVKMKEKGDIPEGYSVSREKKERFSLILESASTNQTSMYLCASSPGYEQYFGPGTRLTVT.

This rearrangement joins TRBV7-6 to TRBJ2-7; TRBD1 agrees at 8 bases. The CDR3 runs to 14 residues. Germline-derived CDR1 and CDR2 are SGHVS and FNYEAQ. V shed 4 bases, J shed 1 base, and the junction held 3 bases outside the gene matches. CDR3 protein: CASSSGTGSYEQYF. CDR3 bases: TGTGCCAGCAGCTCAGGGACAGGTTCCTACGAGCAGTACTTC.

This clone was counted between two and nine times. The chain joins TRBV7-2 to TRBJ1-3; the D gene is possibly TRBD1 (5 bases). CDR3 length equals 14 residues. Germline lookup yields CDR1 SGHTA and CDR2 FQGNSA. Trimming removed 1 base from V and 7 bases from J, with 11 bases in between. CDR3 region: CASSLGRTQNTIYF. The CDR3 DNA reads TGTGCCAGCAGCTTAGGAAGGACACAGAACACCATATATTTT.

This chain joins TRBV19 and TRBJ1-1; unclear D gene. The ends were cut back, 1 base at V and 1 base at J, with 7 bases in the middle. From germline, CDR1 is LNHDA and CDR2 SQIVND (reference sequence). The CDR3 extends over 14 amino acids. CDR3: CASSIGSTNTEAFF. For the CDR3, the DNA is TGTGCCAGTAGTATAGGTTCTACGAACACTGAAGCTTTCTTT.

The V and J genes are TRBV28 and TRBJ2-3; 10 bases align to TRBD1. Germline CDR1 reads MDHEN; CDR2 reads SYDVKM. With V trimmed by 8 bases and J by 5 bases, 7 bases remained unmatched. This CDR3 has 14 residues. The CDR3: CASCDRGREDTQYF. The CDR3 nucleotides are TGTGCCAGCTGCGACAGGGGGCGCGAAGATACGCAGTATTTT.

The CDR3 DNA follows: TGCGCCAGCAGCCAAGATTTTAGGACAGGGGGATCCGGGGAGCTGTTTTTT. Translation gives CASSQDFRTGGSGELFF. V is TRBV4-3 and J is TRBJ2-2; the match to TRBD1 covers 10 bases. The V segment lost 0 bases and the J segment 6 bases; nucleotides outside the gene matches: 7. Germline V gives CDR1 LGHNA, CDR2 YSLEER. The CDR3 has 17 amino acids.

CDR3: CASSDNVVRQPQHF. The CDR3 DNA is TGTGCCAGCAGTGACAATGTGGTGAGGCAGCCCCAGCATTTT. The chain links TRBV2 to TRBJ1-5; no clear D. The V gene's germline CDR1 is SNHLY and CDR2 FYNNEI. The CDR3 has 14 residues. Trimming shortened V by 3 bases and J by 7 bases, and 13 bases separated the two germline ends.

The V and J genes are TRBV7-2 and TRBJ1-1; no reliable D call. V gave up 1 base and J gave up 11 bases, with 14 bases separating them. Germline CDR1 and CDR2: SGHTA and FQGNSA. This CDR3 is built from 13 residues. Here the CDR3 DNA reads TGTGCCAGCAGCTTAGAGTCCAGGATCGTCGCTTTCTTT. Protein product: CASSLESRIVAFF.

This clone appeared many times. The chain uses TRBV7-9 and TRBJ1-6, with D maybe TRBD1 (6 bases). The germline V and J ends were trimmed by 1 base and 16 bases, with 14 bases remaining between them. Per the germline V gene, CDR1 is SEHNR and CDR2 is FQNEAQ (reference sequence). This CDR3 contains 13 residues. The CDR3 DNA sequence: TGTGCCAGCAGCTTAGAGTCCAGGGGTCCTCTCCACTTT. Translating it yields CASSLESRGPLHF.

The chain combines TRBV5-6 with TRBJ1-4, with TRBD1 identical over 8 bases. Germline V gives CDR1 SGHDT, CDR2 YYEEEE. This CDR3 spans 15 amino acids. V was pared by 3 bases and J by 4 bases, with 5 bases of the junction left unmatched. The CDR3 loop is CASSSQGAGNEKLFF. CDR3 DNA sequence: TGTGCCAGCAGCTCTCAGGGGGCGGGTAATGAAAAACTGTTTTTT.

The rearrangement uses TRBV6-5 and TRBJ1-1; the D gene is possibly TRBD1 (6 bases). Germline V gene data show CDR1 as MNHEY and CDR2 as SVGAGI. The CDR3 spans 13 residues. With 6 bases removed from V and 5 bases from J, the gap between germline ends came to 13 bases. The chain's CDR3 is CASSRGVWTEAFF. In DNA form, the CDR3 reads TGTGCCAGCAGCAGGGGAGTTTGGACTGAAGCTTTCTTT.

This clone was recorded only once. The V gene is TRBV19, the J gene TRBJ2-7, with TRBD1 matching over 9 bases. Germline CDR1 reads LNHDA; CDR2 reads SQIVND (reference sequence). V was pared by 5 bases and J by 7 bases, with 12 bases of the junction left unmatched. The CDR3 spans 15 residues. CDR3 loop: CASSSGGTGTSEQYF. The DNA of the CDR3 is TGTGCCAGTAGTTCAGGCGGGACAGGGACCTCTGAGCAGTACTTC.

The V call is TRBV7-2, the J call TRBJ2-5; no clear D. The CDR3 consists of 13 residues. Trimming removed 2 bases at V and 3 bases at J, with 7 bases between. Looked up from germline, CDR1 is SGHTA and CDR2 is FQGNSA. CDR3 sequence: CASSLSPKETQYF. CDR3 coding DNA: TGTGCCAGCAGCTTAAGCCCGAAAGAGACCCAGTACTTC.

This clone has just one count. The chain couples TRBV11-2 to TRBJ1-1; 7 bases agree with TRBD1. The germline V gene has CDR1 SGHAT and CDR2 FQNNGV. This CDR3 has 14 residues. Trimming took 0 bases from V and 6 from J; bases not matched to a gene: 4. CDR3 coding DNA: TGTGCCAGCAGCTTAGAACAGGGGTACCCTGAAGCTTTCTTT. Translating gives CASSLEQGYPEAFF.

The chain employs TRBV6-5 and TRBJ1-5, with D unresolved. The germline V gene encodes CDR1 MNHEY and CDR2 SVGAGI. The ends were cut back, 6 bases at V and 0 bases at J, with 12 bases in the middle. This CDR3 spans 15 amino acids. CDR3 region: CASSPVFNSNQPQHF. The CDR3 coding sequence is TGTGCCAGCAGCCCCGTTTTTAATAGCAATCAGCCCCAGCATTTT.

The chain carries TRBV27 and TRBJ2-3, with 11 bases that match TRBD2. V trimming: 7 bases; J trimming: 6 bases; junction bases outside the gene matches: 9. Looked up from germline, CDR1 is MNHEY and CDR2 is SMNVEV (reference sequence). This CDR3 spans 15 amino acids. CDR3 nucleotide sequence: TGTGCCAGCACTCATTCTAGCGGGAGGAGGGATACGCAGTATTTT. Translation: CASTHSSGRRDTQYF.

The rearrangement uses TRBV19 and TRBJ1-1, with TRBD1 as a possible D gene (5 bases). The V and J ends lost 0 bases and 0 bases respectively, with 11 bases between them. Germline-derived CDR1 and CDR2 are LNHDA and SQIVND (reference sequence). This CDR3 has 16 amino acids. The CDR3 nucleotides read TGTGCCAGTAGTATAGATGTGGGGGGGATGAACACTGAAGCTTTCTTT. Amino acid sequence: CASSIDVGGMNTEAFF.

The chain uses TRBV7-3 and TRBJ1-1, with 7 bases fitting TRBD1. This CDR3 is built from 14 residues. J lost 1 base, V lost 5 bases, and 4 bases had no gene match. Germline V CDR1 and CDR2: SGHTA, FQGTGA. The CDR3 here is CASSKGQSNTEAFF. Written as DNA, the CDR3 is TGTGCCAGCAGCAAGGGACAGTCGAACACTGAAGCTTTCTTT.

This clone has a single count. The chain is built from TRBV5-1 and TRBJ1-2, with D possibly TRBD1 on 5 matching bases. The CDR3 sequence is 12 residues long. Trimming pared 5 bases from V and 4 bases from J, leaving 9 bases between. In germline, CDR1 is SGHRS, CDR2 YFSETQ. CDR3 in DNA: TGCGCCAGCAGTCCGACAGCCTATGGCTACACCTTC. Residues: CASSPTAYGYTF.

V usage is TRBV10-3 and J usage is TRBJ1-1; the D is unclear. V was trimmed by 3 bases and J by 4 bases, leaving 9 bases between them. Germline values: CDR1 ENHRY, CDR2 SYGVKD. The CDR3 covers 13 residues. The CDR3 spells CAISETVGTEAFF. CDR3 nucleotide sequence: TGTGCCATCAGTGAAACGGTCGGCACTGAAGCTTTCTTT.